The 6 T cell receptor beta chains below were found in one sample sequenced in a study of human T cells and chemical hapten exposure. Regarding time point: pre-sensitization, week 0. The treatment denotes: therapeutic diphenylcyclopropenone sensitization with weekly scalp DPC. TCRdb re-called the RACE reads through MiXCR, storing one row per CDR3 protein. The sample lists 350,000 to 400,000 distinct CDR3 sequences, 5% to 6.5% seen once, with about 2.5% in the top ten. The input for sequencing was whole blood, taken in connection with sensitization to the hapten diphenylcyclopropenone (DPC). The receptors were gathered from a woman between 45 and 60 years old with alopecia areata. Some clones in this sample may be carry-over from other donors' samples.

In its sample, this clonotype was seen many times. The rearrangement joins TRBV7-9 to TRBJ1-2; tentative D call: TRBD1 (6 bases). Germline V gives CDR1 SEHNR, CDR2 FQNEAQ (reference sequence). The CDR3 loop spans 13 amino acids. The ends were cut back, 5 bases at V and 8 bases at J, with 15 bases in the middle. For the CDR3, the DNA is TGTGCCAGCAGCGGGGGGCCTCACGGCGGCTACACCTTC. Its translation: CASSGGPHGGYTF.

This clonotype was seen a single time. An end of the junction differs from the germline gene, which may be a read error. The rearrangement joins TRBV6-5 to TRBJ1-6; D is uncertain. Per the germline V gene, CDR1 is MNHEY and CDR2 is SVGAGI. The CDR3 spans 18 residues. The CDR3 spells CASSYSRPTSSHNSPLHF. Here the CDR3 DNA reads TGTGCCAGCAGTTACTCAAGGCCCACGAGCTCCCATAATTCACCCCTCCACTTT.

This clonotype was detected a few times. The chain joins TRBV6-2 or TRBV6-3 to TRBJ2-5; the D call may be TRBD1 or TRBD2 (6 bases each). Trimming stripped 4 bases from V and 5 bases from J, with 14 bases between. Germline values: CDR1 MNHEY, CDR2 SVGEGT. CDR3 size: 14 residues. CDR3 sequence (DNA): TGTGCCAGCAGTTTCATGGGGGGCCTTGAGACCCAGTACTTC. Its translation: CASSFMGGLETQYF.

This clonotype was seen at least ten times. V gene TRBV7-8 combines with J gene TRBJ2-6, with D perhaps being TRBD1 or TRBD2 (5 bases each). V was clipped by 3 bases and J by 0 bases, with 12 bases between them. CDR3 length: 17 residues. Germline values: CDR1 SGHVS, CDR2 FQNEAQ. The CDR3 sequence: CASSFSGRSSGANVLTF. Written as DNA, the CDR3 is TGTGCCAGCAGCTTCTCGGGACGGAGCTCTGGGGCCAACGTCCTGACTTTC.

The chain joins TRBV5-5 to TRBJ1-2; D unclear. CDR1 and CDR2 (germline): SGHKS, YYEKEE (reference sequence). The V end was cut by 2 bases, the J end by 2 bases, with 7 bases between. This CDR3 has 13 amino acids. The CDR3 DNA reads TGTGCCAGCAGCTTCAAGGAAAACTATGGCTACACCTTC. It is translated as CASSFKENYGYTF.

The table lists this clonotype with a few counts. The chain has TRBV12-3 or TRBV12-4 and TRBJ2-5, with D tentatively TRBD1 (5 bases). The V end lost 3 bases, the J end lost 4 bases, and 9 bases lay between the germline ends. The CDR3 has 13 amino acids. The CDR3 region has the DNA TGTGCCAGCAGTTTTTCGCAGGGAGAGACCCAGTACTTC. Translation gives CASSFSQGETQYF.